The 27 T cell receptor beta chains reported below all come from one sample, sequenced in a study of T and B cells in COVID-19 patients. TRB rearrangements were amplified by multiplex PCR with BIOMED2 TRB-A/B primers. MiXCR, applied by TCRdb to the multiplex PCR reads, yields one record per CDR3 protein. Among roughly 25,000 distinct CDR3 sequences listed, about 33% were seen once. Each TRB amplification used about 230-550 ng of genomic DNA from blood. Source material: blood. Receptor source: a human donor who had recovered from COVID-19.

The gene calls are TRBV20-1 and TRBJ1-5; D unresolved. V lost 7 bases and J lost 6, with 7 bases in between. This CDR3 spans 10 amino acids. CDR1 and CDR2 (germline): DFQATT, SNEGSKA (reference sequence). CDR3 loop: CSVEGQPQHF. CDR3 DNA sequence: TGCAGTGTTGAAGGTCAGCCCCAGCATTTT.

The CDR3 protein is CASSGTVSMNTEAFF. Written as DNA, the CDR3 is TGTGCCAGCAGCGGGACGGTCTCCATGAACACTGAAGCTTTCTTT. The V call is TRBV6-2 or TRBV6-3, the J call TRBJ1-1, with TRBD1 as a possible D gene (5 bases). The CDR3 contains 15 residues. V lost 6 bases and J 0 bases, leaving 14 bases between the germline ends. CDR1 and CDR2 from the germline V gene are MNHEY and SVGEGT.

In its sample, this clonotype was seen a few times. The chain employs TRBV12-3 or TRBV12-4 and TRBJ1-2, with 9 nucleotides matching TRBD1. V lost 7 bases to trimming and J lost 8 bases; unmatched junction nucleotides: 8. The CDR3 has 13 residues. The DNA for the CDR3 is TGTGCCAGCACTATGCGACAGGGGGGCGGCTACACCTTC. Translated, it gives CASTMRQGGGYTF.

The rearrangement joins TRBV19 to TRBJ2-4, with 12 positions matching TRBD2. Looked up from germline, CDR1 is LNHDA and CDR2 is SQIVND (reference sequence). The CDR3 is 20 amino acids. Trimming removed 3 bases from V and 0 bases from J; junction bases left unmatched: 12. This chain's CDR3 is CASSIGGTSGFPLAKNIQYF. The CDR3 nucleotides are TGTGCCAGTAGTATCGGGGGGACTAGCGGGTTTCCTCTAGCCAAAAACATTCAGTACTTC.

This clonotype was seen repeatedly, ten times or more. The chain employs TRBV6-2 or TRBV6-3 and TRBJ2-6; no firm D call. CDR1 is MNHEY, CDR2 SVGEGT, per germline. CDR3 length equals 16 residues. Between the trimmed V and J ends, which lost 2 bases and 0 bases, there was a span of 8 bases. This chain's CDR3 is CASSYTQSSGANVLTF. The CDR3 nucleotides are TGTGCCAGCAGTTACACACAGAGCTCTGGGGCCAACGTCCTGACTTTC.

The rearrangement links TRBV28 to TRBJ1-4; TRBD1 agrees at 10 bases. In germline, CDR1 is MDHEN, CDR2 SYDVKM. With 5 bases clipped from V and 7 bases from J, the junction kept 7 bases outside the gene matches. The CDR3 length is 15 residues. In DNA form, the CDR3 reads TGTGCCAGCAGTATACCGGGACAGGGGCGTGAAAAACTGTTTTTT. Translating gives CASSIPGQGREKLFF.

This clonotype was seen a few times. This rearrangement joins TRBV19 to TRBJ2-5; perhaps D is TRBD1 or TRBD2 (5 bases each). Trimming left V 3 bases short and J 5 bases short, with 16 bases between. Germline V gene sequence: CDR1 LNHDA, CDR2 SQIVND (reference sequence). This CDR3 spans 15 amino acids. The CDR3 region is CASSIQGPTGETQYF. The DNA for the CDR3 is TGTGCCAGTAGTATCCAGGGCCCCACGGGGGAGACCCAGTACTTC.

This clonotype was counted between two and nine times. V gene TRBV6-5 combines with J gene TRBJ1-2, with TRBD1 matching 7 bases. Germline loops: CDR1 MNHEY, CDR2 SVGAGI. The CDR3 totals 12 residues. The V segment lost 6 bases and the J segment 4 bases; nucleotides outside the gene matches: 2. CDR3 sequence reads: CASRGQFYGYTF. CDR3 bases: TGTGCCAGCAGGGGACAGTTCTATGGCTACACCTTC.

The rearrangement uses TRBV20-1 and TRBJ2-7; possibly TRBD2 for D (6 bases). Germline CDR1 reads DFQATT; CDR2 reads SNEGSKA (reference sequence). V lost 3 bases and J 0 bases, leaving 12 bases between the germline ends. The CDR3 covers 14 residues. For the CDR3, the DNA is TGCAGTGCTAGTTTCGGGGACTCCTCCTACGAGCAGTACTTC. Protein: CSASFGDSSYEQYF.

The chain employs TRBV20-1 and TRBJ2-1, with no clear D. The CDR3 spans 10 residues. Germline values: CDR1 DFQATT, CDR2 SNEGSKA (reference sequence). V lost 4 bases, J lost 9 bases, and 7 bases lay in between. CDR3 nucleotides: TGCAGTGCTACAATAGCTGAGCAGTTCTTC. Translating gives CSATIAEQFF.

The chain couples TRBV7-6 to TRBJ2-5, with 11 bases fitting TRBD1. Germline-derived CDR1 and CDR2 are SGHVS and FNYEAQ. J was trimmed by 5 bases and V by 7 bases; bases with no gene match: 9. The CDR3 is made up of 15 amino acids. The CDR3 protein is CASTARDRGGETQYF. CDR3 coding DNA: TGTGCCAGCACAGCCCGGGACAGGGGGGGGGAGACCCAGTACTTC.

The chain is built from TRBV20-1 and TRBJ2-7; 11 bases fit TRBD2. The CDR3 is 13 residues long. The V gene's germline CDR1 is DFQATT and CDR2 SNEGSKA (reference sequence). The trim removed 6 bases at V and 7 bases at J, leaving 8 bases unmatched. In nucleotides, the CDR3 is TGCAGTGCCGCTAGCGGGAGGAGGAGTGAGCAGTACTTC. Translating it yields CSAASGRRSEQYF.

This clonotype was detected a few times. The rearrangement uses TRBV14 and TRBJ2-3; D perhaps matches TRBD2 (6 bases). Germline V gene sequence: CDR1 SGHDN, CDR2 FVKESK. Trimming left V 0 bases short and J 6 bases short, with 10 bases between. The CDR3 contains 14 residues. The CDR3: CASSQDRLVDTQYF. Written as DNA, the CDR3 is TGTGCCAGCAGCCAAGATAGACTAGTTGATACGCAGTATTTT.

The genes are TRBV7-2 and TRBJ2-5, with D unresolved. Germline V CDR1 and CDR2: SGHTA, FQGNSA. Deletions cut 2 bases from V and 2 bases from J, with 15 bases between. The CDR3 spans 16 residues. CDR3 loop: CASSLLRGPKQETQYF. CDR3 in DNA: TGTGCCAGCAGCTTACTCCGAGGCCCAAAACAAGAGACCCAGTACTTC. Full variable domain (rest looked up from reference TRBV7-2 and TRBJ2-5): GAGVSQSPSNKVTEKGKDVELRCDPISGHTALYWYRQSLGQGLEFLIYFQGNSAPDKSGLPSDRFSAERTGGSVSTLTIQRTQQEDSAVYLCASSLLRGPKQETQYFGPGTRLLVL.

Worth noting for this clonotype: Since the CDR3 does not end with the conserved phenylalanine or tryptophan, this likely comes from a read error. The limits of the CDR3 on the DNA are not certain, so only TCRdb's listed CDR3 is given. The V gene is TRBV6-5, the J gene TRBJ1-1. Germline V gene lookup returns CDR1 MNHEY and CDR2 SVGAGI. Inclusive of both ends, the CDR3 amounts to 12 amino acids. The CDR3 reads CASRVGTSDLMV.

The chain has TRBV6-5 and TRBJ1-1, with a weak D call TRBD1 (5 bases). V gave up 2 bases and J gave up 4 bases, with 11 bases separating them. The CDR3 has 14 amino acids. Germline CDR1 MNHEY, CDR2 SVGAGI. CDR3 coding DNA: TGTGCCAGCAGTTACCAGGGACCGTCCACTGAAGCTTTCTTT. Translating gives CASSYQGPSTEAFF.

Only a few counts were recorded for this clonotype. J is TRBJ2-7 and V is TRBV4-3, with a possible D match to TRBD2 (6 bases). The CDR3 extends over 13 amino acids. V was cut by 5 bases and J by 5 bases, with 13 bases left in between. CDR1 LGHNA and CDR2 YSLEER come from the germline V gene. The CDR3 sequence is CASSGSRGHEQYF. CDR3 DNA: TGCGCCAGCAGCGGATCGCGGGGCCACGAGCAGTACTTC.

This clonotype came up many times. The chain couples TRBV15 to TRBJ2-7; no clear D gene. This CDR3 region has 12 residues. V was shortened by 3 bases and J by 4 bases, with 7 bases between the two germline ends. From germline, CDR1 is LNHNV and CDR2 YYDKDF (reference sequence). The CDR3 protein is CATSSEVYEQYF. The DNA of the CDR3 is TGTGCCACCAGCAGCGAGGTTTACGAGCAGTACTTC.

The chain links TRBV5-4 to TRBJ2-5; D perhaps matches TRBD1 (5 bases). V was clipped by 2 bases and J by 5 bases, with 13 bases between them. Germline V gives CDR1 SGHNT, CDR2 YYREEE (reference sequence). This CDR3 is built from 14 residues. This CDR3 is CASSFRQGRETQYF. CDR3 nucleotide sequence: TGTGCCAGCAGCTTTAGGCAGGGAAGGGAGACCCAGTACTTC.

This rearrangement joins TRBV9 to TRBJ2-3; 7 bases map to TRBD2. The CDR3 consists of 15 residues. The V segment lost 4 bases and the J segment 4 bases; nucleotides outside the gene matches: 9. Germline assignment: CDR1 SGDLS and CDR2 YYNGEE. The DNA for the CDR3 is TGTGCCAGCAGCCCACGCCCCGGGAGGCCAGATACGCAGTATTTT. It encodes CASSPRPGRPDTQYF.

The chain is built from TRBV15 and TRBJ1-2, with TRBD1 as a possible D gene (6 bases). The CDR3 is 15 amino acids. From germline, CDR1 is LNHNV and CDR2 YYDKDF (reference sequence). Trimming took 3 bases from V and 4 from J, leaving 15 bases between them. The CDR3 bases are TGTGCCACCAGCAGCATCAGGGGACTATTCTATGGCTACACCTTC. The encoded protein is CATSSIRGLFYGYTF.

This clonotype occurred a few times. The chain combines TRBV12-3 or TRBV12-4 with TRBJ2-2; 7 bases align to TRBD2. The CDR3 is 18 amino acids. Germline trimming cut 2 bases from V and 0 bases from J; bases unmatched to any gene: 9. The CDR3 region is CASSLRRKLATNTGELFF. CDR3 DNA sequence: TGTGCCAGCAGTTTAAGACGAAAACTAGCGACGAACACCGGGGAGCTGTTTTTT.

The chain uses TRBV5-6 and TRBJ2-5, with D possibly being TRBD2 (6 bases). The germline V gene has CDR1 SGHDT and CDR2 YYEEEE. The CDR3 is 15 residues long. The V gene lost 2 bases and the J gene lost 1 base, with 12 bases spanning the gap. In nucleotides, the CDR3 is TGTGCCAGCAGCTTAGGTGGGGGGACCCAAGAGACCCAGTACTTC. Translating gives CASSLGGGTQETQYF.

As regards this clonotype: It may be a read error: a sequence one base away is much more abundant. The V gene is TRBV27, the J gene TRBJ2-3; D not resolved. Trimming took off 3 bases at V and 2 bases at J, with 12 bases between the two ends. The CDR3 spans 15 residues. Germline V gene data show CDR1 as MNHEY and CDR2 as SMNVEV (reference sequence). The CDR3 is CASSLIRTNTDTQYF. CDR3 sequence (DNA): TGTGCCAGCAGTTTGATTAGGACCAACACAGATACGCAGTATTTT.

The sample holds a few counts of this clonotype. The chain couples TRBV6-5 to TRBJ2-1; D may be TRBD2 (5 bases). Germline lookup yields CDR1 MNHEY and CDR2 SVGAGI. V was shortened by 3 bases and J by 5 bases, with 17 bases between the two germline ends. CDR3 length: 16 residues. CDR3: CASSYLGVRADNEQFF. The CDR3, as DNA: TGTGCCAGCAGTTATCTCGGGGTTAGAGCTGACAATGAGCAGTTCTTC.

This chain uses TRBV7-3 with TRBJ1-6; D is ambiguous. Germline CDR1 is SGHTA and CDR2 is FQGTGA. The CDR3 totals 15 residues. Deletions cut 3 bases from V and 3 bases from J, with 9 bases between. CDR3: CASSLLAGYNSPLHF. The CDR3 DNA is TGTGCCAGCAGCTTGCTGGCGGGCTATAATTCACCCCTCCACTTT. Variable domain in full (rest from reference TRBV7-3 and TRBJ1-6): GAGVSQTPSNKVTEKGKYVELRCDPISGHTALYWYRQSLGQGPEFLIYFQGTGAADDSGLPNDRFFAVRPEGSVSTLKIQRTERGDSAVYLCASSLLAGYNSPLHFGNGTRLTVT.

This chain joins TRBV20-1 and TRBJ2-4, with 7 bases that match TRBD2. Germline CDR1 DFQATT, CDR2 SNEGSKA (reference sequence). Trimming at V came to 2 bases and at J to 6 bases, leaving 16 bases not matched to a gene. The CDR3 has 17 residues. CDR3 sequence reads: CSARWGVAGGGGNIQYF. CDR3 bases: TGCAGTGCTAGATGGGGGGTAGCGGGTGGAGGCGGAAACATTCAGTACTTC.